This entry features one TCR beta chain sequence. Its antigen remains unknown. These data belong to a study of shared clonotypes between healthy human individuals. Generated by immunoSEQ multiplex PCR, the TCRdb table keeps only in-frame clones and is missing some. Of approximately 2.5 million clones in the sample, approximately 93% were seen once. Study-wide findings and caveats: Memory subsets generally showed smaller estimated richness than naive subsets did.

The clonotype comes from a young man in good health. Some clones in this sample may be carry-over from other donors' samples. Sequenced material: naive CD4+ T cells from PBMCs. Indicated subset: CD45RA+ positively selected.

The CDR3 bases are TGCGCCAGCAGCCAAGAGCCGTTTTCTAAGGACACTGAAGCTTTCTTT. Amino acids: CASSQEPFSKDTEAFF. The genes are TRBV4-3 and TRBJ1-1; D gene ambiguous. Deletions cut 0 bases from V and 3 bases from J, with 14 bases between. This CDR3 has 16 amino acids. Germline CDR1 LGHNA, CDR2 YSLEER.